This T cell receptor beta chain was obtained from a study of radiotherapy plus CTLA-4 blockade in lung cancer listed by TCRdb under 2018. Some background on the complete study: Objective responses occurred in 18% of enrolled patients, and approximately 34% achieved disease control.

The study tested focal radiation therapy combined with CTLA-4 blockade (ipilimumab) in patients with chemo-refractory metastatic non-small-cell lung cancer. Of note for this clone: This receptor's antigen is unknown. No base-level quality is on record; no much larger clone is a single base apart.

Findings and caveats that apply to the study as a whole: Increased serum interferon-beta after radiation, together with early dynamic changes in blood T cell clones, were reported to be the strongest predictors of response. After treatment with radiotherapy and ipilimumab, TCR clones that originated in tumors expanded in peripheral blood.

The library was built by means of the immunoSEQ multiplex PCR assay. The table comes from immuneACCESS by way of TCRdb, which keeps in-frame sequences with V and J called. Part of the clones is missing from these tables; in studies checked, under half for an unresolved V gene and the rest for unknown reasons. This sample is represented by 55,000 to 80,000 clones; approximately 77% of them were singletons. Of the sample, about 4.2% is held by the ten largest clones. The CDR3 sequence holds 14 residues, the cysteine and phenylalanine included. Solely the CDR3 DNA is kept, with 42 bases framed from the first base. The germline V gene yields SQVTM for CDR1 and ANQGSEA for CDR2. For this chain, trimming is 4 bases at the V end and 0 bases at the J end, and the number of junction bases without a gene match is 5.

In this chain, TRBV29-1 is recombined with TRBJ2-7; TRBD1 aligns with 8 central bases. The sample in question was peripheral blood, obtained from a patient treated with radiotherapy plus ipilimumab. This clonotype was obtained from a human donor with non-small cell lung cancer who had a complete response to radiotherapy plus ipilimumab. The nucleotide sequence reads TGCAGCGTTGGGGTTGGGACAGGCTCCTACGAGCAGTACTTC. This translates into CSVGVGTGSYEQYF.